These 32 T cell receptor beta chains were sequenced from one sample in a study of human T cells and chemical hapten exposure. Documented time point: pre-sensitization, week 0. The treatment denotes: therapeutic diphenylcyclopropenone sensitization with weekly scalp DPC. TCRdb independently ran MiXCR on the RACE reads; one entry per CDR3 protein. The table lists 300,000 to 450,000 distinct CDR3 sequences, 5% to 6.5% of them singletons. The sequences come from whole blood, collected in connection with sensitization to the hapten diphenylcyclopropenone (DPC). These receptor sequences come from a woman under 30 with alopecia areata. Some clones in this sample may be carry-over from other donors' samples.

In its sample, this clonotype was seen a few times. The rearrangement uses TRBV4-2 and TRBJ2-3, with 12 positions matching TRBD2. CDR1 is LGHNA, CDR2 YNFKEQ, per germline. With 0 bases clipped from V and 5 bases from J, the junction kept 6 bases outside the gene matches. The CDR3 has 17 residues. CDR3 DNA sequence: TGTGCCAGCAGCCAAGATGTCCTAGCGGGGGGGAGAGATACGCAGTATTTT. Residues: CASSQDVLAGGRDTQYF.

The J gene is TRBJ2-5, the V gene TRBV20-1, with no clear D. The CDR3 runs to 13 residues. V lost 3 bases and J lost 2, with 10 bases in between. Germline values: CDR1 DFQATT, CDR2 SNEGSKA (reference sequence). DNA for the CDR3: TGCAGTGCTAGTTCCGGGCTACAAGAGACCCAGTACTTC. This translates into CSASSGLQETQYF.

There are a few counts of this clonotype. The rearrangement links TRBV4-2 to TRBJ2-5; D gene unclear. CDR3 length equals 16 residues. V lost 2 bases and J 2 bases, leaving 15 bases between the germline ends. In germline, CDR1 is LGHNA, CDR2 YNFKEQ. DNA for the CDR3: TGTGCCAGCAGCCAAACTCTCTCGGACGGACAAGAGACCCAGTACTTC. It is translated as CASSQTLSDGQETQYF.

This clonotype was recorded a few times. The rearrangement joins TRBV28 to TRBJ2-1; no clear D. The germline V and J ends were trimmed by 8 bases and 2 bases, with 13 bases remaining between them. Germline CDR1 MDHEN, CDR2 SYDVKM. The CDR3 is made up of 14 amino acids. DNA for the CDR3: TGTGCCAGCTCCCTCGCCCCCGCCTACAATGAGCAGTTCTTC. This codes for CASSLAPAYNEQFF.

This clonotype was counted only a few times. The CDR3 DNA reads as TGTGCCAGCAGCCCTAAGGGGACTAGCACAGATACGCAGTATTTT. It specifies CASSPKGTSTDTQYF. This chain joins TRBV3-1 and TRBJ2-3; perhaps TRBD2 as D (6 bases). The CDR3 has 15 residues. The germline V gene encodes CDR1 LGHDT and CDR2 YNNKEL (reference sequence). V gave up 4 bases and J gave up 0 bases, with 11 bases separating them.

The chain has TRBV4-3 and TRBJ1-1; D possibly corresponds to TRBD1 (5 bases). Germline V gives CDR1 LGHNA, CDR2 YSLEER. Trimming took off 0 bases at V and 5 bases at J, with 10 bases between the two ends. The CDR3 has 14 residues. CDR3 residues: CASSQDYWGTEAFF. DNA of the CDR3: TGCGCCAGCAGCCAAGATTATTGGGGGACTGAAGCTTTCTTT.

This clonotype was counted many times. The rearrangement uses TRBV29-1 and TRBJ1-2, with TRBD1 matching over 9 bases. The CDR3 has 13 residues. CDR1 SQVTM and CDR2 ANQGSEA come from the germline V gene. Unmatched junction bases numbered 8, after V lost 6 bases and J lost 6 bases. Here the CDR3 DNA reads TGCAGCGTCTTAGGGACAGGGATGGATGGCTACACCTTC. It translates to CSVLGTGMDGYTF.

This clonotype has ten or more counts. This sequence joins TRBV6-4 and TRBJ1-5; TRBD1 aligns across 7 bases. V shed 3 bases, J shed 2 bases, and the junction held 4 bases outside the gene matches. The CDR3 contains 15 residues. Germline assignment: CDR1 MRHNA and CDR2 SNTAGT. CDR3 sequence (DNA): TGTGCCAGCAGTGAAACAGGGGAGGGCAATCAGCCCCAGCATTTT. Amino acids: CASSETGEGNQPQHF.

This clonotype was observed many times. V usage is TRBV11-2 and J usage is TRBJ1-1; no clear D gene. CDR1 is SGHAT and CDR2 is FQNNGV in the germline V gene. This CDR3 comprises 14 residues. V was cut by 5 bases and J by 2 bases, with 12 bases left in between. The CDR3 sequence is CASSPKGPNTEAFF. In DNA, the CDR3 is TGTGCCAGCAGCCCAAAAGGACCCAACACTGAAGCTTTCTTT.

This clonotype has at least ten counts. The gene calls are TRBV3-1 and TRBJ2-7; D not resolved. V gave up 5 bases and J gave up 4 bases, with 9 bases separating them. This CDR3 has 12 residues. Germline CDR1 LGHDT, CDR2 YNNKEL (reference sequence). The CDR3 region has the DNA TGTGCCAGCAGCTTCGGGCCGTACGAGCAGTACTTC. Translated: CASSFGPYEQYF.

This chain links TRBV6-5 with TRBJ2-2; 7 bases align to TRBD2. The trim removed 0 bases at V and 7 bases at J, leaving 17 bases unmatched. There are 19 residues in the CDR3. The V gene's germline CDR1 is MNHEY and CDR2 SVGAGI. The CDR3 protein is CASSYSGTTLPKAYGELFF. The DNA of the CDR3 is TGTGCCAGCAGTTACTCGGGGACTACATTACCCAAAGCTTACGGGGAGCTGTTTTTT.

The sample holds a few counts of this clonotype. The chain uses TRBV4-1 and TRBJ1-5, with D possibly TRBD1 on 5 matching bases. The V end was cut by 1 base, the J end by 6 bases, with 13 bases between. The CDR3 is made up of 15 amino acids. Germline CDR1 and CDR2: MGHRA and YSYEKL. The CDR3 bases are TGCGCCAGCAGCCAAGTAGGAGCGGGGACTCAGCCCCAGCATTTT. Its protein is CASSQVGAGTQPQHF.

This clonotype was found many times. V and J are TRBV29-1 and TRBJ2-7, with TRBD1 matching over 8 bases. The junction had 9 bases not matched to a gene; V was cut back by 0 bases and J by 2 bases. The CDR3 spans 16 residues. CDR1 SQVTM and CDR2 ANQGSEA come from the germline V gene. This CDR3 reads CSVEEGETGDTYEQYF. The CDR3 DNA follows: TGCAGCGTTGAAGAGGGGGAGACAGGGGACACCTACGAGCAGTACTTC.

This clonotype has a count of ten or more. This chain connects TRBV29-1 to TRBJ2-3, with a tentative D call TRBD1 (5 bases). Germline V gene data show CDR1 as SQVTM and CDR2 as ANQGSEA. The V and J ends lost 4 bases and 2 bases respectively, with 10 bases between them. The CDR3 spans 13 residues. CDR3 nucleotides: TGCAGCGTTGCAGGGTCTAACACAGATACGCAGTATTTT. It translates to CSVAGSNTDTQYF.

This clonotype was seen at least ten times. The V gene is TRBV20-1, the J gene TRBJ2-1; TRBD2 agrees at 9 bases. Trimming removed 6 bases from V and 6 bases from J; junction bases left unmatched: 12. CDR3 length: 15 amino acids. CDR1 and CDR2 from the germline V gene are DFQATT and SNEGSKA (reference sequence). DNA of the CDR3: TGCAGTGCCTCCGTAGGAGCGGGGGGATCCAATGAGCAGTTCTTC. Translation: CSASVGAGGSNEQFF.

This clonotype was detected many times. The V and J genes are TRBV5-1 and TRBJ2-3; the match to TRBD2 covers 11 bases. With V trimmed by 0 bases and J by 5 bases, 8 bases remained unmatched. The germline V gene encodes CDR1 SGHRS and CDR2 YFSETQ. The CDR3 totals 17 residues. CDR3 bases: TGCGCCAGCAGCTTGGAAATAGCGGGGGGGCCCGAAGATACGCAGTATTTT. Its translation is CASSLEIAGGPEDTQYF.

V usage is TRBV6-5 and J usage is TRBJ1-6; 8 nucleotides line up with TRBD1. In germline, CDR1 is MNHEY, CDR2 SVGAGI. The ends lost 2 bases at V and 7 bases at J; junction bases unmatched: 13. The CDR3 is made up of 18 amino acids. CDR3 in DNA: TGTGCCAGCAGTTACCAACCCGCTGGACAGGGCGGGAATTCACCCCTCCACTTT. Translated, it gives CASSYQPAGQGGNSPLHF.

This clonotype was observed many times. The chain employs TRBV6-5 and TRBJ2-2, with TRBD2 matching 10 bases. The germline V gene encodes CDR1 MNHEY and CDR2 SVGAGI. V trimming: 6 bases; J trimming: 6 bases; junction bases outside the gene matches: 10. The CDR3 consists of 16 residues. CDR3 nucleotide sequence: TGTGCCAGCAGCCGCCCAAGCGGGGGGGCCTCCGGGGAGCTGTTTTTT. Protein sequence: CASSRPSGGASGELFF.

The chain couples TRBV5-4 to TRBJ2-5; 9 bases are shared with TRBD2. This CDR3 is built from 15 residues. V lost 4 bases and J lost 3; bases outside the gene matches: 7. From germline, CDR1 is SGHNT and CDR2 YYREEE (reference sequence). The CDR3 sequence: CASSPARLAEETQYF. Here the CDR3 DNA reads TGTGCCAGCAGCCCGGCGCGACTAGCGGAAGAGACCCAGTACTTC. The full variable domain, its missing parts supplied by reference TRBV5-4 and TRBJ2-5, is ETGVTQSPTHLIKTRGQQVTLRCSSQSGHNTVSWYQQALGQGPQFIFQYYREEENGRGNFPPRFSGLQFPNYSSELNVNALELDDSALYLCASSPARLAEETQYFGPGTRLLVL.

For this clonotype: A much larger clone differs from this one at a single base, so this may be a read error. The chain is built from TRBV6-5 and TRBJ1-4; maybe TRBD1 (6 bases). Germline values: CDR1 MNHEY, CDR2 SVGAGI. CDR3 length: 17 amino acids. The CDR3 bases are TGTCCCAGCAGCCGTCGACAGGACCTTGCAACTAATGAAAAACTGTTTTTT. It translates to CPSSRRQDLATNEKLFF.

This clonotype was observed at least ten times. DNA of the CDR3: TGCAGTGCCAAAATACAGCAGAACACTGAAGCTTTCTTT. Translation: CSAKIQQNTEAFF. The rearrangement joins TRBV20-1 to TRBJ1-1, with unresolved D. Germline V gene lookup returns CDR1 DFQATT and CDR2 SNEGSKA (reference sequence). The CDR3 loop spans 13 amino acids. Trimming cost V 6 bases and J 1 base, with 12 bases left between them.

Ten or more counts support this clonotype. The rearrangement joins TRBV12-3 or TRBV12-4 to TRBJ2-1; TRBD1 matches 8 bases. The length of the CDR3 is 14 residues. With V trimmed by 3 bases and J by 5 bases, 3 bases remained unmatched. As DNA, the CDR3 is TGTGCCAGCAGTTTCAGGGGGCGTAACAATGAGCAGTTCTTC. Protein product: CASSFRGRNNEQFF.

This chain connects TRBV10-3 to TRBJ2-2; D is undetermined. The germline CDR1 and CDR2 sequences are ENHRY and SYGVKD. V lost 0 bases and J lost 3, with 8 bases in between. CDR3 length equals 15 residues. The CDR3 DNA reads TGTGCCATCAGTGAGTCGAATGGGTACACCGGGGAGCTGTTTTTT. This sequence encodes CAISESNGYTGELFF.

At least ten counts were recorded for this clonotype. The chain is built from TRBV2 and TRBJ1-6; 7 nucleotides line up with TRBD1. V lost 6 bases, J lost 8 bases, and 4 bases stayed unmatched. The CDR3 sequence is 13 residues long. Per the germline V gene, CDR1 is SNHLY and CDR2 is FYNNEI. DNA for the CDR3: TGTGCCAGCAGGGGGGACAGACATTCACCCCTCCACTTT. Its translation is CASRGDRHSPLHF. Based on the CDR3 plus reference TRBV2 and TRBJ1-6, the full variable domain is EPEVTQTPSHQVTQMGQEVILRCVPISNHLYFYWYRQILGQKVEFLVSFYNNEISEKSEIFDDQFSVERPDGSNFTLKIRSTKLEDSAMYFCASRGDRHSPLHFGNGTRLTVT.

This rearrangement joins TRBV20-1 to TRBJ2-2, with D hard to call. The CDR3 runs to 14 residues. Trimming took off 4 bases at V and 0 bases at J, with 9 bases between the two ends. CDR1 and CDR2 (germline): DFQATT, SNEGSKA (reference sequence). CDR3 coding DNA: TGCAGTGCTATCGTCGGACCGAACACCGGGGAGCTGTTTTTT. The encoded protein is CSAIVGPNTGELFF.

The V and J genes are TRBV5-1 and TRBJ2-5; D may be TRBD1 (7 bases). CDR3 length equals 15 residues. Germline CDR1 and CDR2: SGHRS and YFSETQ. V was trimmed by 3 bases and J by 5 bases, leaving 17 bases between them. The CDR3 is CASSSNPSGGETQYF. The DNA of the CDR3 is TGCGCCAGCAGCTCCAACCCCTCAGGGGGGGAGACCCAGTACTTC.

This clonotype was recorded a few times. This chain links TRBV6-1 with TRBJ1-1, with D unresolved. CDR1 and CDR2 (germline): MNHNS, SASEGT. The CDR3 has 15 residues. Trimming cost V 2 bases and J 0 bases, with 10 bases left between them. This CDR3 is CASSEKRVLNTEAFF. The CDR3 DNA reads TGTGCCAGCAGTGAAAAGAGAGTTCTGAACACTGAAGCTTTCTTT.

In its sample, this clonotype was seen a few times. The chain recombines TRBV4-3 with TRBJ1-3; TRBD1 is a possible D gene (6 bases). The CDR3 runs 15 residues. Trimming removed 0 bases at V and 2 bases at J, with 8 bases between. The V gene's germline CDR1 is LGHNA and CDR2 YSLEER. The CDR3 sequence is CASSQDTGPGNTIYF. CDR3 sequence (DNA): TGCGCCAGCAGCCAAGACACAGGGCCTGGAAACACCATATATTTT.

This clonotype came up many times. The CDR3 is CASSSGPVGEKLFF. In DNA, the CDR3 is TGTGCCAGCAGCTCAGGACCCGTAGGTGAAAAACTGTTTTTT. V and J are TRBV7-9 and TRBJ1-4, with unresolved D. This CDR3 region has 14 residues. V was clipped by 4 bases and J by 7 bases, with 13 bases between them. CDR1 is SEHNR and CDR2 is FQNEAQ in the germline V gene (reference sequence).

This clonotype was recorded at least ten times. J is TRBJ2-7 and V is TRBV7-9, with 11 bases identical to TRBD2. V was clipped by 8 bases and J by 3 bases; unmatched bases: 6. CDR1 is SEHNR, CDR2 FQNEAQ, per germline (reference sequence). This CDR3 comprises 14 residues. CDR3 in amino acids: CASGGTSGLYEQYF. CDR3 bases: TGTGCCAGCGGGGGGACTAGCGGACTCTACGAGCAGTACTTC.

The V call is TRBV12-3 or TRBV12-4, the J call TRBJ2-1, with 11 bases fitting TRBD2. This CDR3 has 15 amino acids. V shed 5 bases, J shed 8 bases, and the junction held 8 bases outside the gene matches. The DNA of the CDR3 is TGTGCCAGCAGTACGGGACTAGCGGAGTCCCATGAGCAGTTCTTC. This translates into CASSTGLAESHEQFF.

This clonotype has ten or more counts. This chain uses TRBV29-1 with TRBJ1-2, with 7 bases aligning to TRBD1. This CDR3 is built from 13 residues. CDR1 is SQVTM and CDR2 is ANQGSEA in the germline V gene. The junction had 9 bases not matched to a gene; V was cut back by 6 bases and J by 5 bases. The CDR3 nucleotides are TGCAGCGTCCAGACAGGGCCTTCTTATGGCTACACCTTC. The encoded protein is CSVQTGPSYGYTF.